The source of this T cell receptor beta chain is a study of beta chain features in type 1 diabetes. Background on the study: Regarding age, gender and cell yields, patients proved similar to healthy donors. Sorted cells from all samples, numbering 100 million to 120 million, were examined.

V shed 4 bases and J 3 bases; nucleotides not matched to a gene: 8. Germline CDR1 and CDR2: LNHDA and SQIVND (reference sequence). The CDR3 sequence is 16 residues long. Every isolated RNA sample was fully reverse transcribed, so sequencing captured expressed TCRB transcripts. Assay used: immunoSEQ multiplex PCR; TCRdb lists only in-frame clones, some missing. The sample consists of about 150,000 clones, 8.1% of them appearing once. Whole-study results and caveats: More deletions and fewer insertions at VDJ junctions were found in patients with type 1 diabetes.

For this clone: What it recognizes is unknown.

Input material: central memory CD4+ T cells from blood. The gene calls are TRBV19 and TRBJ2-1; 8 nucleotides match TRBD2. This TCR was recovered from a young man in good health. The chain's CDR3 is CASSTSSGSGYNEQFF. The CDR3 DNA reads as TGTGCCAGTAGTACCTCAAGCGGGAGCGGCTACAATGAGCAGTTCTTC. The full variable domain, in which reference TRBV19 and TRBJ2-1 provide the parts outside the CDR3, is DGGITQSPKYLFRKEGQNVTLSCEQNLNHDAMYWYRQDPGQGLRLIYYSQIVNDFQKGDIAEGYSVSREKKESFPLTVTSAQKNPTAFYLCASSTSSGSGYNEQFFGPGTRLTVL.